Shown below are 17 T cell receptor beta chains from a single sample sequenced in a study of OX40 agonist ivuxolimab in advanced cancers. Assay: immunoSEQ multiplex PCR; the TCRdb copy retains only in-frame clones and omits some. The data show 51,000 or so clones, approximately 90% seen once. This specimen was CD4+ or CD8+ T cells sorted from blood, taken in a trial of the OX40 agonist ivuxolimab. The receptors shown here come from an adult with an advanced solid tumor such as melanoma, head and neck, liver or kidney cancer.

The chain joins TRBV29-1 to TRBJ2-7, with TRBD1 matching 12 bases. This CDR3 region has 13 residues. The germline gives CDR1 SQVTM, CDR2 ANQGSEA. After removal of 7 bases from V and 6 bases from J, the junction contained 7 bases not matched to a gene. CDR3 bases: TGCAGCGCCTCCGGGACAGGGGGCCTCGAGCAGTACTTC. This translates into CSASGTGGLEQYF.

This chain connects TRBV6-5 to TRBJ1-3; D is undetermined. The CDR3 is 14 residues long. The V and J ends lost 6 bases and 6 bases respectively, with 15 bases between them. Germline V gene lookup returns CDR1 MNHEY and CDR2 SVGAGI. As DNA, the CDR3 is TGTGCCAGCAGCTCCGGACTTTCTCCAAACACCATATATTTT. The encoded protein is CASSSGLSPNTIYF.

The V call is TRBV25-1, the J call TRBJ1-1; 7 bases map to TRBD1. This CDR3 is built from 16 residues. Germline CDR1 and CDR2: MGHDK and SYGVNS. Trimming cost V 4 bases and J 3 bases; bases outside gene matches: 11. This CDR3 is CASSGSSTGLDTEAFF. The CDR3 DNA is TGTGCCAGCAGTGGTTCCTCGACAGGGTTGGACACTGAAGCTTTCTTT.

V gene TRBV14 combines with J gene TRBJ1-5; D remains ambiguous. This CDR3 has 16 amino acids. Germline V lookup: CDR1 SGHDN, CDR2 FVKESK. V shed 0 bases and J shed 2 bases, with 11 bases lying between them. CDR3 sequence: CASSQDNGIGNQPQHF. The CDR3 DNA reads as TGTGCCAGCAGCCAAGACAACGGTATAGGCAATCAGCCCCAGCATTTT.

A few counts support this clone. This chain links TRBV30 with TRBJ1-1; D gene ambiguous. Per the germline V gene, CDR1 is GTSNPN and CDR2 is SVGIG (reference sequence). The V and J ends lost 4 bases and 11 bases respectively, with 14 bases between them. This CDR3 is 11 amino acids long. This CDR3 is CAWTGGVEAFF. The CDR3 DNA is TGTGCCTGGACAGGTGGGGTGGAGGCTTTCTTT.

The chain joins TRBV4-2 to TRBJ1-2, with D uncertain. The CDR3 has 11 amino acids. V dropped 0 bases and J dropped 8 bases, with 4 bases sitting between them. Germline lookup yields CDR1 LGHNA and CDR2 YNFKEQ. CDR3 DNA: TGTGCCAGCAGCCAAGATAGCGGCTACACCTTC. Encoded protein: CASSQDSGYTF.

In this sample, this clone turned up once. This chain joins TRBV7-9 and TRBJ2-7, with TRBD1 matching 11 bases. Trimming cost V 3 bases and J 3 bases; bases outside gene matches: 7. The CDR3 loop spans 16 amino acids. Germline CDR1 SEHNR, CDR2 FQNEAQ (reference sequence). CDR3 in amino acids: CASSFKRDRGDYEQYF. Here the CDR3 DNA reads TGTGCCAGCAGCTTTAAGAGGGACAGGGGGGACTACGAGCAGTACTTC. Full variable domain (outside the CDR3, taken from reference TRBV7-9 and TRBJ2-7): DTGVSQNPRHKITKRGQNVTFRCDPISEHNRLYWYRQTLGQGPEFLTYFQNEAQLEKSRLLSDRFSAERPKGSFSTLEIQRTEQGDSAMYLCASSFKRDRGDYEQYFGPGTRLTVT.

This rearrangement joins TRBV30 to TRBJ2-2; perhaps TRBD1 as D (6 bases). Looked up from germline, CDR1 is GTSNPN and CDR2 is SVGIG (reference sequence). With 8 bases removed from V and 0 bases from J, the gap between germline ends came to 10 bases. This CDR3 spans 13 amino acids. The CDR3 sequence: CARGHSNTGELFF. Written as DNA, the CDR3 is TGTGCCCGGGGACACTCGAACACCGGGGAGCTGTTTTTT.

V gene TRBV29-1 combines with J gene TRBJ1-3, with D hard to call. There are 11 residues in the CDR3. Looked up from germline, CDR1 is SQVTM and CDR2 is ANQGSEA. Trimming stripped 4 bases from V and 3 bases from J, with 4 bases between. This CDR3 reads CSVVRGNTIYF. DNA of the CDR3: TGCAGCGTTGTACGTGGAAACACCATATATTTT. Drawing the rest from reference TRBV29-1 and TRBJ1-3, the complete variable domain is SAVISQKPSRDICQRGTSLTIQCQVDSQVTMMFWYRQQPGQSLTLIATANQGSEATYESGFVIDKFPISRPNLTFSTLTVSNMSPEDSSIYLCSVVRGNTIYFGEGSWLTVV.

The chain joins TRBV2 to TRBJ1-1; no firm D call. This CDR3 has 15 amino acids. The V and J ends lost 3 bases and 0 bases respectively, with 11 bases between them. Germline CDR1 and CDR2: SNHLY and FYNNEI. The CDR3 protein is CASSDTQTVNTEAFF. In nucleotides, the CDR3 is TGTGCCAGCAGTGATACTCAAACAGTGAACACTGAAGCTTTCTTT.

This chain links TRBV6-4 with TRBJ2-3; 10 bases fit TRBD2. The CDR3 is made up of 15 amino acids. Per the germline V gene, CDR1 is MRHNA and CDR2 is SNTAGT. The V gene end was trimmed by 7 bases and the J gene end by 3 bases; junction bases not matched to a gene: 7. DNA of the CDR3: TGTGCCAGCAACAAAGGACTAGCGGATACAGATACGCAGTATTTT. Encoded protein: CASNKGLADTDTQYF.

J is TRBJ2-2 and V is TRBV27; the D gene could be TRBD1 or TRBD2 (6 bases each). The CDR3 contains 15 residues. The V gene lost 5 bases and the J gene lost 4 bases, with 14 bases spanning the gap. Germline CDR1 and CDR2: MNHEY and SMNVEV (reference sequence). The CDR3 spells CASSLLGGGTGELFF. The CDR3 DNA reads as TGTGCCAGCAGTCTCTTAGGGGGAGGCACCGGGGAGCTGTTTTTT.

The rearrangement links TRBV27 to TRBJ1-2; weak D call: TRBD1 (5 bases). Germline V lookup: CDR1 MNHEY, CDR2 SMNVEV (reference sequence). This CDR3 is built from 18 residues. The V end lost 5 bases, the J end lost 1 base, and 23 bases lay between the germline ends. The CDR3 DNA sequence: TGTGCCAGCAGTCCCTTTATAGCCCGGGACGATGATAACTATGGCTACACCTTC. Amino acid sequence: CASSPFIARDDDNYGYTF.

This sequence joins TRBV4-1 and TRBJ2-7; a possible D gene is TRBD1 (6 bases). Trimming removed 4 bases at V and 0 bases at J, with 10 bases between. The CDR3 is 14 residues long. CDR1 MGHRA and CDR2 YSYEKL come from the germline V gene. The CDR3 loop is CASSLSDSSYEQYF. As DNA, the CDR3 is TGCGCCAGCAGCCTATCGGACAGCTCCTACGAGCAGTACTTC.

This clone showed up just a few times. In nucleotides, the CDR3 is TGTGCCAGCTCACCACCAGGTACTGAAGCTTTCTTT. Its protein product is CASSPPGTEAFF. This chain connects TRBV18 to TRBJ1-1; no reliable D call. This CDR3 has 12 amino acids. V lost 0 bases and J lost 5, with 4 bases in between. The V gene's germline CDR1 is KGHSH and CDR2 LQKENI.

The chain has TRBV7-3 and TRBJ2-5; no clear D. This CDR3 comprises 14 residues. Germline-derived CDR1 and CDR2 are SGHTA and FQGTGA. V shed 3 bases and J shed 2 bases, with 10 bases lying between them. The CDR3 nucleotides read TGTGCCAGCAGCTTGTATAGCAGTCAAGAGACCCAGTACTTC. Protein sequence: CASSLYSSQETQYF.

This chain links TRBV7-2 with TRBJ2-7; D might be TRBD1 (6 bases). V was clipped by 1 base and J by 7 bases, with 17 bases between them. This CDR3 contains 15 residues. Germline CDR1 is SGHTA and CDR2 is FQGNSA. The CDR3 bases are TGTGCCAGCAGCTTAGGGTCGGGACAACTTCGTGAGCAGTACTTC. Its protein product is CASSLGSGQLREQYF.